The present entry profiles one TCR beta chain with its context. The CDR3 length is 15 residues. CDR1 is SNHLY and CDR2 is FYNNEI in the germline V gene. V was shortened by 6 bases and J by 3 bases, with 15 bases between the two germline ends. The data stem from a study of blood T cell repertoires in COVID-19. TCRdb keeps only in-frame clones here, not all; method: immunoSEQ multiplex PCR. The top ten clones hold 1.8% of a sample with about 110,000 clones, about two thirds of them seen once. The J gene is TRBJ1-5, the V gene TRBV2; D possibly corresponds to TRBD1 (6 bases). This sequence originates from a woman aged 40 to 50 with acute or convalescent COVID-19. Material for sequencing was peripheral blood. As DNA, the CDR3 is TGTGCCAGCAGCTCGGGACAAAAAGCCAATCAGCCCCAGCATTTT. Its translation: CASSSGQKANQPQHF.